These 11 T cell receptor beta chains were all obtained from the same sample, sequenced in a study of T cells after yellow fever vaccination. TCRdb recomputed calls from the 5' RACE reads with MiXCR, one row per CDR3 protein. In the table there are about 370,000 distinct CDR3 sequences, 11% of which are singletons. Sequenced material: PBMCs, taken on the day of the first yellow fever vaccination. These receptors were obtained from a man younger than 30 who received the YFV17D yellow fever vaccine.

CDR3 in DNA: TGTGCCAGCAGGCCCTCGGGGGGGGGCACTGAAGCTTTCTTT. Translated, it gives CASRPSGGGTEAFF. This sequence joins TRBV12-3 or TRBV12-4 and TRBJ1-1; TRBD1 might be the D (5 bases). V was cut by 6 bases and J by 4 bases, with 15 bases left in between. This CDR3 spans 14 amino acids.

There are many counts of this clonotype. The chain joins TRBV7-2 to TRBJ1-1; 7 nucleotides match TRBD1. The germline CDR1 and CDR2 sequences are SGHTA and FQGNSA. CDR3 size: 13 residues. The V segment lost 5 bases and the J segment 8 bases; nucleotides outside the gene matches: 8. CDR3 in amino acids: CASSPRQGTEAFF. The CDR3 DNA follows: TGTGCCAGCAGCCCCCGACAGGGAACGGAAGCTTTCTTT.

This clonotype was recorded only once. This sequence joins TRBV20-1 and TRBJ1-1; TRBD1 might be the D (6 bases). The V end was cut by 1 base, the J end by 2 bases, with 11 bases between. CDR3 length: 14 residues. Germline V gene data show CDR1 as DFQATT and CDR2 as SNEGSKA (reference sequence). The CDR3: CSARGRGPNTEAFF. The CDR3 DNA follows: TGCAGTGCTAGAGGCAGGGGACCAAACACTGAAGCTTTCTTT.

This clonotype was recorded many times. The rearrangement joins TRBV7-9 to TRBJ1-5, with 10 bases aligning to TRBD1. CDR1 and CDR2 (germline): SEHNR, FQNEAQ (reference sequence). V lost 6 bases to trimming and J lost 5 bases; unmatched junction nucleotides: 1. The CDR3 covers 13 residues. In nucleotides, the CDR3 is TGTGCCAGCAGTGGGACAGGGGATCAGCCCCAGCATTTT. It translates to CASSGTGDQPQHF.

The chain uses TRBV12-3 or TRBV12-4 and TRBJ2-5; 7 positions match TRBD1. V was clipped by 7 bases and J by 4 bases; unmatched bases: 6. This CDR3 comprises 13 residues. CDR3 amino acids: CASTLTGRETQYF. In nucleotides, the CDR3 is TGTGCCAGCACCTTGACAGGGAGAGAGACCCAGTACTTC.

This clonotype was seen more than once but under ten times. The gene calls are TRBV7-8 and TRBJ2-2; D gene ambiguous. V dropped 3 bases and J dropped 6 bases, with 8 bases sitting between them. The CDR3 totals 13 residues. Germline CDR1 and CDR2: SGHVS and FQNEAQ. CDR3 protein: CASSFRLSGELFF. The CDR3 coding sequence is TGTGCCAGCAGCTTTCGTCTCTCCGGGGAGCTGTTTTTT.

This clonotype was seen only a few times. The V and J genes are TRBV6-2 or TRBV6-3 and TRBJ2-7; 8 bases align to TRBD2. Germline CDR1 is MNHEY and CDR2 is SVGEGT. The CDR3 runs 12 residues. J was trimmed by 6 bases and V by 6 bases; bases with no gene match: 4. CDR3 residues: CASSPSGGEQYV. The CDR3 DNA sequence: TGTGCCAGCAGCCCGAGCGGGGGCGAGCAGTACGTC.

The chain recombines TRBV11-2 with TRBJ2-7; the match to TRBD2 covers 7 bases. Per the germline V gene, CDR1 is SGHAT and CDR2 is FQNNGV. The CDR3 runs 15 residues. Trimming cost V 1 base and J 3 bases; bases outside gene matches: 6. The chain's CDR3 is CASSLASGEIYEQYV. CDR3 sequence (DNA): TGTGCCAGCAGCTTAGCCAGCGGGGAAATCTACGAGCAGTACGTC.

In its sample, this clonotype was seen a few times. This chain links TRBV6-2 or TRBV6-3 with TRBJ2-1; 10 nucleotides match TRBD2. Germline V lookup: CDR1 MNHEY, CDR2 SVGEGT. Unmatched junction bases numbered 11, after V lost 6 bases and J lost 6 bases. The CDR3 totals 16 residues. CDR3 nucleotides: TGTGCCAGCAGACAGACCGGGACTAGCGTTCGCAATGAGCAGTTCTTC. Translation: CASRQTGTSVRNEQFF.

This clonotype was seen more than once but under ten times. CDR3 residues: CASSLVAGTYEQYF. CDR3 sequence (DNA): TGTGCCAGCAGTTTAGTAGCGGGGACCTACGAGCAGTACTTC. The chain couples TRBV12-3 or TRBV12-4 to TRBJ2-7, with 8 bases aligning to TRBD2. The CDR3 consists of 14 residues. Trimming removed 1 base from V and 2 bases from J; junction bases left unmatched: 1.

This chain connects TRBV27 to TRBJ2-1; 8 bases are a match to TRBD2. There are 16 residues in the CDR3. Per germline, CDR1 MNHEY and CDR2 SMNVEV (reference sequence). V lost 5 bases to trimming and J lost 4 bases; unmatched junction nucleotides: 10. The CDR3 spells CASSMGGRGAYNEQFF. The CDR3 DNA sequence: TGTGCCAGCAGTATGGGCGGGCGGGGGGCTTACAATGAGCAGTTCTTC.